Listed here is a single T cell receptor (beta chain). The data were obtained in a study of T cells in women clearing cervical HPV infection. TCRdb's copy holds only in-frame clones and misses some; the assay was immunoSEQ multiplex PCR. The sample has about 30,000 clones. The TCR sequence derives from a woman between 18 and 70 years old with a cervical HPV16 infection that either progressed to CIN3+ or cleared (not recorded which). The sequencing input was blood buffy coat.

Partial CDR3 DNA: TGTGCCAGCAGTGAAGGCGGGGGGACAGGGGTGGGCACTGAA. Translated, it gives CASSEGGGTGVGTE. The whole CDR3 protein reads CASSEGGGTGVGTEAFF. V usage is TRBV2 and J usage is TRBJ1-1; 10 nucleotides agree with TRBD1. The read falls 3 residues short of the CDR3 end, and the missing part is taken from the germline J gene. Trimming at V came to 1 base and at J to 4 bases, leaving 9 bases not matched to a gene. In germline, CDR1 is SNHLY, CDR2 FYNNEI. This CDR3 spans 17 amino acids.